These 6 T cell receptor beta chains came from one sample sequenced in a study of control samples from healthy donors and cancer patients. The repertoire was sequenced with immunoSEQ multiplex PCR; TCRdb's copy has only in-frame clones and lacks some. The table shows 150,000 to 160,000 clones, with 90% to 95% occurring only once. The sample comprised blood. These receptors were obtained from a man in his forties or fifties in good health.

The chain has TRBV5-5 and TRBJ1-2, with 10 bases lining up with TRBD1. V shed 0 bases, J shed 5 bases, and the junction held 10 bases outside the gene matches. The CDR3 is 17 amino acids. CDR1 and CDR2 (germline): SGHKS, YYEKEE (reference sequence). The CDR3 here is CASSLEVTGGEFYGYTF. The CDR3 DNA reads as TGTGCCAGCAGCTTGGAGGTGACAGGGGGCGAATTTTATGGCTACACCTTC.

The chain joins TRBV12-3 or TRBV12-4 to TRBJ1-5; D not certain. The CDR3 is 12 amino acids. Trimming shortened V by 2 bases and J by 10 bases, and 9 bases separated the two germline ends. The CDR3 nucleotides are TGTGCCAGCAGTTTATTGGGAGGACCCCAGCATTTT. Translated, it gives CASSLLGGPQHF.

The chain recombines TRBV27 with TRBJ1-1; TRBD1 is a possible D gene (6 bases). This CDR3 region has 13 residues. Trimming removed 6 bases from V and 5 bases from J, with 13 bases in between. Germline CDR1 reads MNHEY; CDR2 reads SMNVEV (reference sequence). The CDR3 region is CASRLGGGTEAFF. The CDR3 DNA reads as TGTGCCAGCAGGTTGGGAGGGGGGACTGAAGCTTTCTTT.

The chain combines TRBV27 with TRBJ1-5; 8 bases fit TRBD1. The CDR3 totals 17 residues. After removal of 2 bases from V and 1 base from J, the junction contained 7 bases not matched to a gene. Germline V CDR1 and CDR2: MNHEY, SMNVEV (reference sequence). The CDR3 reads CASSLIAGGRSNQPQHF. DNA of the CDR3: TGTGCCAGCAGTTTAATCGCAGGGGGCCGAAGCAATCAGCCCCAGCATTTT.

This chain connects TRBV7-9 to TRBJ2-3; D remains unclear. Between the trimmed V and J ends, which lost 5 bases and 1 base, there was a span of 10 bases. CDR3 length: 14 residues. Per germline, CDR1 SEHNR and CDR2 FQNEAQ (reference sequence). Written as DNA, the CDR3 is TGTGCCAGCAGCGCCGGTCTTGGCACAGATACGCAGTATTTT. Encoded protein: CASSAGLGTDTQYF. Supplemented by reference TRBV7-9 and TRBJ2-3, the full variable domain reads DTGVSQNPRHKITKRGQNVTFRCDPISEHNRLYWYRQTLGQGPEFLTYFQNEAQLEKSRLLSDRFSAERPKGSFSTLEIQRTEQGDSAMYLCASSAGLGTDTQYFGPGTRLTVL.

The chain is built from TRBV2 and TRBJ1-3, with D uncertain. The CDR3 is 16 residues long. Germline CDR1 is SNHLY and CDR2 is FYNNEI. Trimming took 4 bases from V and 2 from J, leaving 15 bases between them. DNA for the CDR3: TGTGCCAGCAGTGGGGGTCACCCAACGGCTGGAAACACCATATATTTT. It encodes CASSGGHPTAGNTIYF.